Below, one TCR beta chain is given with its context. Its specificity is unknown. The data were taken from a study of T cell changes during pregnancy in multiple sclerosis. Clones were sequenced by immunoSEQ multiplex PCR, and TCRdb holds only the in-frame ones, with some missing. The profile shows 300 to 400 clones, 50% of them singletons. This CDR3 is built from 13 residues. Trimming left V 7 bases short and J 2 bases short, with 10 bases between. The germline V gene encodes CDR1 WNHNN and CDR2 SYGVQD (reference sequence). The source is a female patient with multiple sclerosis, enrolled in a pregnancy study. Some clones in this sample may be carry-over from other donors' samples. Material for sequencing was cultured CD4+ T cells. The chain has TRBV10-1 and TRBJ2-3, with D unclear. CDR3 bases: TGCGCCAGCAAGCTAGGTTCCACAGATACGCAGTATTTT. This translates into CASKLGSTDTQYF.